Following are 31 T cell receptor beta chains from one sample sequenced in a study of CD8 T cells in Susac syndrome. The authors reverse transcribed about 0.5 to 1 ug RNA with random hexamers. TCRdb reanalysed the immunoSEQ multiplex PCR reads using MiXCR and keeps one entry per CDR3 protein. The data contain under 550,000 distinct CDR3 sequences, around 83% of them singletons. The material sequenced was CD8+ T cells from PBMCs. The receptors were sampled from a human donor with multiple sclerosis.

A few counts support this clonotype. This CDR3 reads CASVGGSYEQYF. The CDR3 nucleotides read TGTGCCAGCGTTGGGGGTTCGTACGAGCAGTACTTC. The chain combines TRBV6-5 with TRBJ2-7; D may correspond to TRBD1 or TRBD2 (5 bases each). Trimming removed 8 bases at V and 4 bases at J, with 12 bases between. Germline lookup yields CDR1 MNHEY and CDR2 SVGAGI. This CDR3 spans 12 amino acids.

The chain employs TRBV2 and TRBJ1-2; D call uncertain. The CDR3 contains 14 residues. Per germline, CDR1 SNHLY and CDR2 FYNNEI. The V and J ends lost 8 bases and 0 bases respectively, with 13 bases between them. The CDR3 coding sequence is TGTGCCAGCGGGCGACGGGGAGCTAACTATGGCTACACCTTC. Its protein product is CASGRRGANYGYTF.

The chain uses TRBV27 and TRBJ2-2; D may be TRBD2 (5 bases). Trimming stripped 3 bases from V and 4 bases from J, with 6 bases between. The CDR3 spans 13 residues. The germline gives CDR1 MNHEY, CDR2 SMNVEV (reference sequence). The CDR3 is CASSLRATGELFF. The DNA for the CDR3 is TGTGCCAGCAGTTTGAGGGCCACCGGGGAGCTGTTTTTT.

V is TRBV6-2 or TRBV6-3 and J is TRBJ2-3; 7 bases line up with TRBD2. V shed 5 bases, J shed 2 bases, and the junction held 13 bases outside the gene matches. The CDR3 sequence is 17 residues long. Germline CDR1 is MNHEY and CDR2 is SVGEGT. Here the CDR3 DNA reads TGTGCCAGCAGTACGATCCGGGGGGACTCAGACACAGATACGCAGTATTTT. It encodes CASSTIRGDSDTDTQYF.

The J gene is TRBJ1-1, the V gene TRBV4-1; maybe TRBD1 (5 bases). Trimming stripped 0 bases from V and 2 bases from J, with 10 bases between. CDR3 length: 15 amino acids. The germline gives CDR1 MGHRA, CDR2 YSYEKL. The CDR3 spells CASSQDGHPNTEAFF. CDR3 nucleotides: TGCGCCAGCAGCCAAGACGGACATCCTAACACTGAAGCTTTCTTT.

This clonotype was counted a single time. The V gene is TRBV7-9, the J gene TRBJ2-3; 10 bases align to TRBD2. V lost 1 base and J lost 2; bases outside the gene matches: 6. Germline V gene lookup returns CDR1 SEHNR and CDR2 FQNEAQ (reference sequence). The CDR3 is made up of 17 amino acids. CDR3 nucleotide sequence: TGTGCCAGCAGCTTAGGGGTCACTAGCGGGGCCACAGATACGCAGTATTTT. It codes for CASSLGVTSGATDTQYF.

As DNA, the CDR3 is TGTGCCAGCAGCTTCCCCAGGACAGCAGTACAAGAGACCCAGTACTTC. Translated: CASSFPRTAVQETQYF. This rearrangement joins TRBV7-9 to TRBJ2-5, with D possibly matching TRBD1 (6 bases). The V gene lost 3 bases and the J gene lost 2 bases, with 16 bases spanning the gap. Germline V CDR1 and CDR2: SEHNR, FQNEAQ (reference sequence). The CDR3 covers 16 residues.

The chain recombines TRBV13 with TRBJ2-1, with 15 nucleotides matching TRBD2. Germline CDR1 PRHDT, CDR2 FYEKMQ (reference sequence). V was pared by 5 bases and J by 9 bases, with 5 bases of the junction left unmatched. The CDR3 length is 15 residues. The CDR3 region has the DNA TGTGCCAGCAGCGTGGGACTAGCGGGAGGATCTGAGCAGTTCTTC. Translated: CASSVGLAGGSEQFF.

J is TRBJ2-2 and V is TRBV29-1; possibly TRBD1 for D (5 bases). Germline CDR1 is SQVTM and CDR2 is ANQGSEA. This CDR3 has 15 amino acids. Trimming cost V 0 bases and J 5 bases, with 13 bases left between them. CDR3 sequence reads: CSVEEPQGLTGELFF. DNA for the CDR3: TGCAGCGTTGAAGAGCCCCAGGGTCTTACCGGGGAGCTGTTTTTT.

CDR3 nucleotides: TGTGCCAGCTCCAATACTGCTGGGACAGATTTCTACGAGCAGTACTTC. This codes for CASSNTAGTDFYEQYF. The rearrangement uses TRBV18 and TRBJ2-7, with 7 bases fitting TRBD1. Losses at the gene ends were 6 bases for V and 3 bases for J; bases not matched to a gene: 14. The CDR3 contains 16 residues. The germline V gene encodes CDR1 KGHSH and CDR2 LQKENI.

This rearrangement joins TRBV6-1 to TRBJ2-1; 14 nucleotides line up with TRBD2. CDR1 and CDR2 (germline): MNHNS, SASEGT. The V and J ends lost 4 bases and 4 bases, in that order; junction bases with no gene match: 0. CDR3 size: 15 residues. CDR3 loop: CASSGLAGGYNEQFF. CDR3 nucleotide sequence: TGTGCCAGCAGTGGACTAGCGGGGGGGTACAATGAGCAGTTCTTC.

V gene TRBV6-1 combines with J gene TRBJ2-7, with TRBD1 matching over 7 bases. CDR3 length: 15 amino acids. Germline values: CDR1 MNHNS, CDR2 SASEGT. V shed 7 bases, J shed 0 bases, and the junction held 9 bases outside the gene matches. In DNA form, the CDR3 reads TGTGCCAGCACCGTGACAGGGTCACACTCCTACGAGCAGTACTTC. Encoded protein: CASTVTGSHSYEQYF.

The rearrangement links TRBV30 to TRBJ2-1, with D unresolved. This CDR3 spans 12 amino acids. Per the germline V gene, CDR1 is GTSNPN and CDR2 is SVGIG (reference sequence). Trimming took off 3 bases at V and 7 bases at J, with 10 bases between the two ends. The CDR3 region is CAWRDWRNEQFF. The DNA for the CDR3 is TGTGCCTGGAGGGATTGGCGGAATGAGCAGTTCTTC.

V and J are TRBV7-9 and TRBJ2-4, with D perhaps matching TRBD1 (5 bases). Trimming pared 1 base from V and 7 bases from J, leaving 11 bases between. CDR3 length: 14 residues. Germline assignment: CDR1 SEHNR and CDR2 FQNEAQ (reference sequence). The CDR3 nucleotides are TGTGCCAGCAGCTTAGTCGGCAGGGTTAACATTCAGTACTTC. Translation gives CASSLVGRVNIQYF.

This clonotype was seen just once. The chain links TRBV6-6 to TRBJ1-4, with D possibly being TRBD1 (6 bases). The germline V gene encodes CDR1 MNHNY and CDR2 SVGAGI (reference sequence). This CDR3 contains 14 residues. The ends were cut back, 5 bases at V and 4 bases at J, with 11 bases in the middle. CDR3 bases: TGTGCCAGCAGTCTACAGGGAGGTAATGAAAAACTGTTTTTT. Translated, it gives CASSLQGGNEKLFF.

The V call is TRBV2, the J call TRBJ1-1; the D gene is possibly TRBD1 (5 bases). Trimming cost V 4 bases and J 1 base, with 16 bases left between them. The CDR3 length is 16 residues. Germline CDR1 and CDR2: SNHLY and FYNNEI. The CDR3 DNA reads TGTGCCAGCAGTGTCCGGGAGGGGTCGGCGAACACTGAAGCTTTCTTT. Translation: CASSVREGSANTEAFF.

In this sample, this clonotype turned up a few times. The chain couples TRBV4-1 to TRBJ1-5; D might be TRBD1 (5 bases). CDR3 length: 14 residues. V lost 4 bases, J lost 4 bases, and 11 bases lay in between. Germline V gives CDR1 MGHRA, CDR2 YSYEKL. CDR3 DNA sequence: TGCGCCAGCAGCCTGGACGGGGGTAATCAGCCCCAGCATTTT. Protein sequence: CASSLDGGNQPQHF.

The CDR3 is CASSFGRGSYNEQFF. The CDR3 DNA follows: TGTGCCAGCAGTTTCGGGAGGGGCTCCTACAATGAGCAGTTCTTC. The rearrangement joins TRBV11-2 to TRBJ2-1; 8 bases map to TRBD2. Trimming cost V 6 bases and J 0 bases; bases outside gene matches: 4. From germline, CDR1 is SGHAT and CDR2 FQNNGV. This CDR3 region has 15 residues. Full variable domain (rest looked up from reference TRBV11-2 and TRBJ2-1): EAGVAQSPRYKIIEKRQSVAFWCNPISGHATLYWYQQILGQGPKLLIQFQNNGVVDDSQLPKDRFSAERLKGVDSTLKIQPAKLEDSAVYLCASSFGRGSYNEQFFGPGTRLTVL.

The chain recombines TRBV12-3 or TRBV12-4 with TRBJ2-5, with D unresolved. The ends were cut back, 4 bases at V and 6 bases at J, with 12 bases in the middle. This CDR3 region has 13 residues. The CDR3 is CASSSTRAKTQYF. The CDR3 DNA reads TGTGCCAGCAGTTCTACGCGCGCTAAGACCCAGTACTTC.

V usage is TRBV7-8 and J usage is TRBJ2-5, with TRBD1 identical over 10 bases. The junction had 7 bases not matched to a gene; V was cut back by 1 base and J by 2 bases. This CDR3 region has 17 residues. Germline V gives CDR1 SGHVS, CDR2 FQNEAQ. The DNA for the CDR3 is TGTGCCAGCAGCTTAGGAGGGTGGGGACAGGGGCAAGAGACCCAGTACTTC. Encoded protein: CASSLGGWGQGQETQYF.

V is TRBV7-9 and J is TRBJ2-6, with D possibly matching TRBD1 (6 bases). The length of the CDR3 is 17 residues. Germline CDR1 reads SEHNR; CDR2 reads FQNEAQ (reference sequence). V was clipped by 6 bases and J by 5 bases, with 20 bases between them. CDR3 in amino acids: CASSPGTYRLWANVLTF. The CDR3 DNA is TGTGCCAGCAGTCCCGGGACATACCGCCTCTGGGCCAACGTCCTGACTTTC.

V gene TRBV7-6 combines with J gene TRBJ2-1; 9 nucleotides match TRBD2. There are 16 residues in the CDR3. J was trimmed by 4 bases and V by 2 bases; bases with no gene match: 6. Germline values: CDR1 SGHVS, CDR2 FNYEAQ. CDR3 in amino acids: CASSLSASGDYNEQFF. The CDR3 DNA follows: TGTGCCAGCAGCTTATCGGCTAGCGGGGATTACAATGAGCAGTTCTTC.

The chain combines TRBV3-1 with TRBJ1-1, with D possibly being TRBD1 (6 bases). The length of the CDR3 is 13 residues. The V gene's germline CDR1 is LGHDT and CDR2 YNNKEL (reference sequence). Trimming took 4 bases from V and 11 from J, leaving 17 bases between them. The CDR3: CASSREDRSGAFF. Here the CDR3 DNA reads TGTGCCAGCAGCCGAGAGGACAGATCTGGGGCTTTCTTT.

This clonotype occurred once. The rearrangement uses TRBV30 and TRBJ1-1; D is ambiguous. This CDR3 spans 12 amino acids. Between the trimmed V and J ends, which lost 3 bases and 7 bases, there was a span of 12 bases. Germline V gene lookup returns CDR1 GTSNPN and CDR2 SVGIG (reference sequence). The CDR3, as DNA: TGTGCCTGGAGCCTAGTGGGCCATGAAGCTTTCTTT. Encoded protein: CAWSLVGHEAFF.

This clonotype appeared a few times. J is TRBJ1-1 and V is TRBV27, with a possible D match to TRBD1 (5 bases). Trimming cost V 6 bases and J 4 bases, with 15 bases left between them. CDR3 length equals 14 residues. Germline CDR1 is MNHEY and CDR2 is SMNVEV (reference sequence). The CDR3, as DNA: TGTGCCAGCAGCCACCCGGCGGGGGGCACTGAAGCTTTCTTT. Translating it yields CASSHPAGGTEAFF.

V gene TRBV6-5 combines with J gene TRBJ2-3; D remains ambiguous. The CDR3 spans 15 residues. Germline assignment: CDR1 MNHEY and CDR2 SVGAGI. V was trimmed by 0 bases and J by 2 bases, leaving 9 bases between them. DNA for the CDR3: TGTGCCAGCAGTTACTCTTCATTTCTCACAGATACGCAGTATTTT. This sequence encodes CASSYSSFLTDTQYF.

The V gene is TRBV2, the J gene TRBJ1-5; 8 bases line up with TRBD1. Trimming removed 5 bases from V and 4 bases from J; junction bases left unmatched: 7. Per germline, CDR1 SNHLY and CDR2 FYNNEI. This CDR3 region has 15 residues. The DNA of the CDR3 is TGTGCCAGCAGTTTATACAGGGGGGGGAATCAGCCCCAGCATTTT. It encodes CASSLYRGGNQPQHF.

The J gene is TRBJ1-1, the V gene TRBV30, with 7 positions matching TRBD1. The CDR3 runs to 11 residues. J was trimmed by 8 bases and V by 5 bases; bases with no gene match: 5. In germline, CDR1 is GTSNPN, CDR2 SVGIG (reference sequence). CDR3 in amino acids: CAWVDRVEAFF. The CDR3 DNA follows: TGTGCCTGGGTTGACAGGGTGGAAGCTTTCTTT.

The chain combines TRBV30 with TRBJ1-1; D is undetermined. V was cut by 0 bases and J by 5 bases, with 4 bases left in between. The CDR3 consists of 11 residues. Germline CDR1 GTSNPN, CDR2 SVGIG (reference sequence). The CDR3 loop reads CAWSVKTEAFF. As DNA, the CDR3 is TGTGCCTGGAGTGTAAAGACTGAAGCTTTCTTT.

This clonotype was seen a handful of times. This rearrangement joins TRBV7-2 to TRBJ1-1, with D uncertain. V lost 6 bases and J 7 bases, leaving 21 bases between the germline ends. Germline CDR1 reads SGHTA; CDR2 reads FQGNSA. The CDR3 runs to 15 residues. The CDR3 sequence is CASRPSLQSPLEAFF. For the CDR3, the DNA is TGTGCCAGCAGGCCAAGCCTTCAGTCGCCCCTTGAAGCTTTCTTT.

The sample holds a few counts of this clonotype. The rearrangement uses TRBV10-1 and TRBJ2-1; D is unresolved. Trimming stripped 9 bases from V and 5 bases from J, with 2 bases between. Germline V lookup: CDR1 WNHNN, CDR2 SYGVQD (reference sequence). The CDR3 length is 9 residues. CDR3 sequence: CASHNEQFF. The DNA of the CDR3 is TGCGCCAGTCACAATGAGCAGTTCTTC.